Listed here are 32 T cell receptor beta chains from one sample, sequenced in a study of T cell clones after liver transplantation. TCRdb keeps only in-frame clones here, not all; method: immunoSEQ multiplex PCR. The sample has 95,000 to 110,000 clones, 82% seen once. Sequences were derived from CD4+ T cells from blood, sampled before liver transplant. Every receptor here comes from a human donor who received a liver transplant.

The chain recombines TRBV7-6 with TRBJ1-2, with 8 positions matching TRBD1. The CDR3 is 15 residues long. The germline CDR1 and CDR2 sequences are SGHVS and FNYEAQ. V was pared by 3 bases and J by 5 bases, with 8 bases of the junction left unmatched. CDR3 sequence reads: CASSFDRGGLYGYTF. The DNA of the CDR3 is TGTGCCAGCAGCTTCGACAGGGGCGGACTTTATGGCTACACCTTC.

The CDR3 reads CASSLGGRQQETQYF. The CDR3 DNA reads as TGTGCCAGCAGCTTAGGGGGGAGGCAGCAAGAGACCCAGTACTTC. This sequence joins TRBV7-2 and TRBJ2-5; possible D gene TRBD2, 6 bases. Trimming pared 1 base from V and 2 bases from J, leaving 11 bases between. Germline-derived CDR1 and CDR2 are SGHTA and FQGNSA. CDR3 length: 15 amino acids.

This clone was recorded once. The chain couples TRBV11-2 to TRBJ1-1; maybe TRBD1 (6 bases). This CDR3 is built from 15 residues. The V and J ends lost 5 bases and 1 base respectively, with 14 bases between them. Germline V CDR1 and CDR2: SGHAT, FQNNGV. CDR3: CASSHGGAPNTEAFF. The CDR3 DNA is TGTGCCAGCAGCCACGGGGGGGCGCCGAACACTGAAGCTTTCTTT.

The chain carries TRBV5-1 and TRBJ1-6; possibly TRBD1 for D (5 bases). Germline lookup yields CDR1 SGHRS and CDR2 YFSETQ. The CDR3 sequence is 14 residues long. V shed 2 bases and J shed 8 bases, with 11 bases lying between them. As DNA, the CDR3 is TGCGCCAGCAGCTTACGGACATTGGATTCACCCCTCCACTTT. This encodes CASSLRTLDSPLHF.

The chain employs TRBV6-1 and TRBJ2-5; tentatively, D is TRBD2 (5 bases). The J call may be wrong; the DNA end is better matched by TRBJ2-7. Looked up from germline, CDR1 is MNHNS and CDR2 is SASEGT. The CDR3 loop spans 12 amino acids. CDR3 DNA: TGTGCCAGCAGGGAGGTATTCTACGAGCAGTACTTC. Its translation: CASREVFYEQYF.

This clone was found many times. The chain recombines TRBV4-3 with TRBJ2-7; 9 bases map to TRBD2. V was pared by 0 bases and J by 2 bases, with 14 bases of the junction left unmatched. Germline CDR1 reads LGHNA; CDR2 reads YSLEER. CDR3 length equals 19 residues. CDR3 DNA: TGCGCCAGCAGCCAAGAGGCCATCCAGGCTAGCGGGGAAACCTACGAGCAGTACTTC. As protein: CASSQEAIQASGETYEQYF.

The chain combines TRBV19 with TRBJ1-5; D not resolved. V was cut by 5 bases and J by 6 bases, with 14 bases left in between. Germline assignment: CDR1 LNHDA and CDR2 SQIVND (reference sequence). The CDR3 length is 14 residues. The CDR3 DNA sequence: TGTGCCAGTAGTGTCGGCGGACTAGGTCAGCCCCAGCATTTT. The encoded protein is CASSVGGLGQPQHF.

The rearrangement uses TRBV19 and TRBJ2-5, with 14 bases fitting TRBD2. CDR1 is LNHDA and CDR2 is SQIVND in the germline V gene (reference sequence). V lost 1 base and J lost 4; bases outside the gene matches: 2. The CDR3 has 16 amino acids. The CDR3 spells CASSIAGTSGGETQYF. CDR3 nucleotide sequence: TGTGCCAGTAGTATAGCGGGGACTAGCGGGGGAGAGACCCAGTACTTC. The whole variable domain, remainder taken from reference TRBV19 and TRBJ2-5, is DGGITQSPKYLFRKEGQNVTLSCEQNLNHDAMYWYRQDPGQGLRLIYYSQIVNDFQKGDIAEGYSVSREKKESFPLTVTSAQKNPTAFYLCASSIAGTSGGETQYFGPGTRLLVL.

This clone was observed at least ten times. This sequence joins TRBV7-9 and TRBJ1-2; a possible D gene is TRBD1 (5 bases). Between the trimmed V and J ends, which lost 5 bases and 8 bases, there was a span of 12 bases. The germline V gene encodes CDR1 SEHNR and CDR2 FQNEAQ (reference sequence). The CDR3 runs 12 residues. CDR3 bases: TGTGCCAGCAGCCCCGGGGCGAACGGCTACACCTTC. Translation gives CASSPGANGYTF. Drawing the rest from reference TRBV7-9 and TRBJ1-2, the complete variable domain is DTGVSQNPRHKITKRGQNVTFRCDPISEHNRLYWYRQTLGQGPEFLTYFQNEAQLEKSRLLSDRFSAERPKGSFSTLEIQRTEQGDSAMYLCASSPGANGYTFGSGTRLTVV.

The rearrangement joins TRBV7-8 to TRBJ1-1; a possible D gene is TRBD1 (6 bases). V was cut by 7 bases and J by 7 bases, with 19 bases left in between. CDR3 length: 14 amino acids. Germline assignment: CDR1 SGHVS and CDR2 FQNEAQ. In DNA form, the CDR3 reads TGTGCCAGCACCACCGGACAGAGAAATGGTGAAGCTTTCTTT. Translation gives CASTTGQRNGEAFF.

The V call is TRBV6-1, the J call TRBJ2-5; either TRBD1 or TRBD2 may fit D (6 bases each). Germline values: CDR1 MNHNS, CDR2 SASEGT. The CDR3 is 13 amino acids. V lost 2 bases to trimming and J lost 9 bases, with 13 bases between them. The CDR3, as DNA: TGTGCCAGCAGTGAATCGGGAGAGGGGGCCCAGTACTTC. Amino acid sequence: CASSESGEGAQYF.

In DNA, the CDR3 is TGTGCCAGCAGCAACCTTGGGACAGGGGCTCAGCCCCAGCATTTT. Its translation is CASSNLGTGAQPQHF. J is TRBJ1-5 and V is TRBV5-5; TRBD1 aligns across 10 bases. CDR3 size: 15 residues. V was clipped by 4 bases and J by 6 bases; unmatched bases: 7. From germline, CDR1 is SGHKS and CDR2 YYEKEE (reference sequence).

The V gene is TRBV6-1, the J gene TRBJ1-1; D not certain. The V gene lost 6 bases and the J gene lost 4 bases, with 15 bases spanning the gap. The germline gives CDR1 MNHNS, CDR2 SASEGT. The CDR3 has 14 amino acids. The CDR3 here is CASRERQRITEAFF. Here the CDR3 DNA reads TGTGCCAGCAGGGAGCGTCAGAGAATCACTGAAGCTTTCTTT.

The J gene is TRBJ1-1, the V gene TRBV2, with no clear D. The germline V gene has CDR1 SNHLY and CDR2 FYNNEI. V lost 6 bases and J 1 base, leaving 15 bases between the germline ends. CDR3 size: 15 residues. The CDR3 bases are TGTGCCAGCAGCGCGGAGAGGGTGGGGAACACTGAAGCTTTCTTT. Amino acid sequence: CASSAERVGNTEAFF.

The V call is TRBV5-1, the J call TRBJ2-5; possible D gene TRBD2, 5 bases. Germline V gives CDR1 SGHRS, CDR2 YFSETQ. The CDR3 covers 14 residues. V was pared by 3 bases and J by 3 bases, with 12 bases between. In nucleotides, the CDR3 is TGCGCCAGCAGCTACCGGACTGGAAAAGAGACCCAGTACTTC. The encoded protein is CASSYRTGKETQYF. Drawing the rest from reference TRBV5-1 and TRBJ2-5, the complete variable domain is KAGVTQTPRYLIKTRGQQVTLSCSPISGHRSVSWYQQTPGQGLQFLFEYFSETQRNKGNFPGRFSGRQFSNSRSEMNVSTLELGDSALYLCASSYRTGKETQYFGPGTRLLVL.

This chain connects TRBV27 to TRBJ2-1; 9 nucleotides agree with TRBD2. This CDR3 contains 19 residues. Trimming took 4 bases from V and 0 from J; bases not matched to a gene: 13. Germline CDR1 is MNHEY and CDR2 is SMNVEV (reference sequence). The CDR3 DNA follows: TGTGCCAGCAGTTCCAGACAGGCCCATAGCGGGAGCTCCTACAATGAGCAGTTCTTC. It translates to CASSSRQAHSGSSYNEQFF.

J is TRBJ2-4 and V is TRBV30; D tentatively reads TRBD1 or TRBD2 (5 bases each). The CDR3 runs 14 residues. Germline V gives CDR1 GTSNPN, CDR2 SVGIG (reference sequence). Trimming stripped 0 bases from V and 5 bases from J, with 11 bases between. CDR3 nucleotide sequence: TGTGCCTGGAGTGTACTGAGGGGCGAAAACATTCAGTACTTC. Its protein is CAWSVLRGENIQYF.

The rearrangement joins TRBV19 to TRBJ1-2, with D perhaps TRBD1 (5 bases). V lost 3 bases and J lost 3, with 14 bases in between. The CDR3 extends over 15 amino acids. Germline assignment: CDR1 LNHDA and CDR2 SQIVND (reference sequence). The CDR3, as DNA: TGTGCCAGTAGTATTCACAGGAGTCTCGACTATGGCTACACCTTC. This sequence encodes CASSIHRSLDYGYTF.

The V gene is TRBV28, the J gene TRBJ1-5; D call uncertain. The germline V and J ends were trimmed by 1 base and 0 bases, with 10 bases remaining between them. The CDR3 loop spans 16 amino acids. Per the germline V gene, CDR1 is MDHEN and CDR2 is SYDVKM. CDR3 region: CASSLLGRYSNQPQHF. CDR3 bases: TGTGCCAGCAGTTTATTGGGCAGGTATAGCAATCAGCCCCAGCATTTT.

The gene calls are TRBV9 and TRBJ2-7; tentative D call: TRBD1 (5 bases). Per germline, CDR1 SGDLS and CDR2 YYNGEE. Trimming removed 2 bases at V and 0 bases at J, with 12 bases between. CDR3 length: 15 amino acids. The CDR3 nucleotides are TGTGCCAGCAGCGTGGGTCTGACAGCCTCCTACGAGCAGTACTTC. Protein: CASSVGLTASYEQYF.

V gene TRBV29-1 combines with J gene TRBJ2-7; D gene unclear. V lost 3 bases and J 5 bases, leaving 8 bases between the germline ends. This CDR3 is built from 11 residues. Per the germline V gene, CDR1 is SQVTM and CDR2 is ANQGSEA. The CDR3 reads CSVDRADEQYF. The CDR3 DNA is TGCAGCGTTGATAGGGCGGACGAGCAGTACTTC.

The gene calls are TRBV7-3 and TRBJ2-2; D might be TRBD1 or TRBD2, each matching 5 bases. Per germline, CDR1 SGHTA and CDR2 FQGTGA. The CDR3 is made up of 15 amino acids. V was pared by 7 bases and J by 11 bases, with 23 bases between. DNA for the CDR3: TGTGCCAGCACCCCCTCCGGGACGGCCAGCGCTGAGCTGTTTTTT. This sequence encodes CASTPSGTASAELFF.

The CDR3: CASSPERQGVRDTEAFF. The CDR3 DNA is TGTGCCAGCTCACCGGAGAGACAGGGGGTACGCGACACTGAAGCTTTCTTT. The chain uses TRBV18 and TRBJ1-1, with 9 positions matching TRBD1. The CDR3 is 17 amino acids. The V segment lost 3 bases and the J segment 3 bases; nucleotides outside the gene matches: 11. The V gene's germline CDR1 is KGHSH and CDR2 LQKENI.

The chain combines TRBV5-5 with TRBJ2-3; a possible D gene is TRBD1 (5 bases). The germline CDR1 and CDR2 sequences are SGHKS and YYEKEE (reference sequence). The CDR3 totals 18 residues. V lost 0 bases to trimming and J lost 0 bases, with 17 bases between them. CDR3 sequence reads: CASSLDGALTVSTDTQYF. The CDR3 DNA follows: TGTGCCAGCAGCTTGGATGGGGCACTGACAGTAAGCACAGATACGCAGTATTTT. Complete variable domain (other parts from reference TRBV5-5 and TRBJ2-3): DAGVTQSPTHLIKTRGQQVTLRCSPISGHKSVSWYQQVLGQGPQFIFQYYEKEERGRGNFPDRFSARQFPNYSSELNVNALLLGDSALYLCASSLDGALTVSTDTQYFGPGTRLTVL.

The table lists this clone with a few counts. This chain links TRBV9 with TRBJ2-7; possibly TRBD1 for D (6 bases). Deletions cut 4 bases from V and 4 bases from J, with 21 bases between. The CDR3 totals 16 residues. CDR1 is SGDLS and CDR2 is YYNGEE in the germline V gene. CDR3 sequence: CASSPTQGLTPYEQYF. In DNA form, the CDR3 reads TGTGCCAGCAGCCCCACACAGGGATTGACCCCATACGAGCAGTACTTC.

The V gene is TRBV6-1, the J gene TRBJ1-1; D possibly corresponds to TRBD1 (5 bases). The CDR3 length is 16 residues. Trimming left V 1 base short and J 5 bases short, with 17 bases between. CDR1 is MNHNS, CDR2 SASEGT, per germline. CDR3 nucleotide sequence: TGTGCCAGCAGTGAAGTCGGGCTGGGAGGGGAGACTGAAGCTTTCTTT. Translating it yields CASSEVGLGGETEAFF.

This rearrangement joins TRBV15 to TRBJ2-5; maybe TRBD2 (5 bases). Germline V lookup: CDR1 LNHNV, CDR2 YYDKDF (reference sequence). This CDR3 contains 10 residues. In DNA, the CDR3 is TGTGCTCGAGGGCTCCTAACCCAGTACTTC. Translated, it gives CARGLLTQYF.

V gene TRBV9 combines with J gene TRBJ1-2, with no clear D. Germline V gives CDR1 SGDLS, CDR2 YYNGEE. Trimming cost V 5 bases and J 6 bases, with 8 bases left between them. This CDR3 spans 11 amino acids. The CDR3 region is CASRDLHGYTF. CDR3 in DNA: TGTGCCAGCAGAGACCTACATGGCTACACCTTC.

This rearrangement joins TRBV18 to TRBJ2-2; D is tentatively TRBD1 or TRBD2 (6 bases each). The germline CDR1 and CDR2 sequences are KGHSH and LQKENI. The V end was cut by 1 base, the J end by 9 bases, with 15 bases between. The CDR3 extends over 15 amino acids. CDR3 in amino acids: CASSPQEGGSRELFF. The CDR3, as DNA: TGTGCCAGCTCACCACAGGAGGGGGGATCGAGGGAGCTGTTTTTT.

As DNA, the CDR3 is TGTGCCAGTTCCACGACAGGGACGGAGACCCAGTACTTC. Translation: CASSTTGTETQYF. The chain carries TRBV19 and TRBJ2-5; 7 nucleotides align to TRBD1. Germline CDR1 reads LNHDA; CDR2 reads SQIVND (reference sequence). The CDR3 consists of 13 residues. V gave up 8 bases and J gave up 5 bases; unmatched junction bases: 8.

The V call is TRBV5-8, the J call TRBJ1-1, with 8 bases matching TRBD1. In germline, CDR1 is SGHTS, CDR2 YDEGEE. J lost 0 bases, V lost 4 bases, and 8 bases had no gene match. The CDR3 consists of 16 residues. The CDR3 sequence is CASSTRTGLMNTEAFF. DNA for the CDR3: TGTGCCAGCAGCACAAGGACAGGGCTCATGAACACTGAAGCTTTCTTT.

The genes are TRBV7-2 and TRBJ1-2, with D unclear. The CDR3 runs 13 residues. Germline CDR1 and CDR2: SGHTA and FQGNSA. The germline V and J ends were trimmed by 2 bases and 6 bases, with 10 bases remaining between them. CDR3 nucleotides: TGTGCCAGCAGCTTAAACGCACTGAATGGCTACACCTTC. Its translation is CASSLNALNGYTF.